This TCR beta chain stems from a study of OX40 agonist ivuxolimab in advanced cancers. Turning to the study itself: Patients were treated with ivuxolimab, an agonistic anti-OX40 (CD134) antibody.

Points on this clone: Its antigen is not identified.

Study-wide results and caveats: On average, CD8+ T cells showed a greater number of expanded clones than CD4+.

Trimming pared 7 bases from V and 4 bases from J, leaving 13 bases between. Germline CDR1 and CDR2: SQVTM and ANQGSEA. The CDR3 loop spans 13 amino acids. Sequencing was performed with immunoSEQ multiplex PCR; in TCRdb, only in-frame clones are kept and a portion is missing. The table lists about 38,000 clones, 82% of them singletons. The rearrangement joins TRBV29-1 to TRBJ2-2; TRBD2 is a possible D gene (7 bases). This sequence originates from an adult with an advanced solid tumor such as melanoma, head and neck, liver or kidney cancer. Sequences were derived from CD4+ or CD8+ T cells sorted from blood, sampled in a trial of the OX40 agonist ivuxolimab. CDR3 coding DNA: TGCAGCGGTAACAGGGAGGGCACCGGGGAGCTGTTTTTT. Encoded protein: CSGNREGTGELFF.